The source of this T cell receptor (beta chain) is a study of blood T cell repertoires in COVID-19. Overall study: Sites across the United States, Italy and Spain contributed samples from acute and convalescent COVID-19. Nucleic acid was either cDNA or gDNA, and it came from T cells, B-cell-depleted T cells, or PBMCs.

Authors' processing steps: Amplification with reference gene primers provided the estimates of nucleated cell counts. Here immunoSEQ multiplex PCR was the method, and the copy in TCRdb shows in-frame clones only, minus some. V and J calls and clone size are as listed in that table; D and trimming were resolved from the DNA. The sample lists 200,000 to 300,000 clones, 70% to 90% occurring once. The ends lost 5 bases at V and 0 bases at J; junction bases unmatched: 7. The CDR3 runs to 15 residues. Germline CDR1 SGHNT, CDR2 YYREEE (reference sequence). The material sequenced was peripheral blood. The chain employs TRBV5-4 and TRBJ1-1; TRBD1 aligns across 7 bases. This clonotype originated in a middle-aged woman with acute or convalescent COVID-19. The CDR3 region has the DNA TGTGCCAGCAGTTCCAGGGGGACACTGAACACTGAAGCTTTCTTT. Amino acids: CASSSRGTLNTEAFF.